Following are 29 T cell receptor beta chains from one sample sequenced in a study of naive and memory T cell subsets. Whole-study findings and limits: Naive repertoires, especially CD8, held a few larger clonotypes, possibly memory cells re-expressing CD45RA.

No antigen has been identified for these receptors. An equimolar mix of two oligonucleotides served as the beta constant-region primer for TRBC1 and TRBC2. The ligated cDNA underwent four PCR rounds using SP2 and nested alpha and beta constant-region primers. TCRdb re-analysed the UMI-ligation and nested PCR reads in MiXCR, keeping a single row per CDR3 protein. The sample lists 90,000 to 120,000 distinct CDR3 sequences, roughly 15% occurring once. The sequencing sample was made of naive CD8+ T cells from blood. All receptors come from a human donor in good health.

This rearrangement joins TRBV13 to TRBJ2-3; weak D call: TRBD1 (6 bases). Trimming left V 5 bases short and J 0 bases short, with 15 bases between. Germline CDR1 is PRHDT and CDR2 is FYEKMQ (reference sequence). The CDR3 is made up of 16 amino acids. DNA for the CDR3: TGTGCCAGCAGCCCGACGACAGGAGCTAGCACAGATACGCAGTATTTT. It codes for CASSPTTGASTDTQYF.

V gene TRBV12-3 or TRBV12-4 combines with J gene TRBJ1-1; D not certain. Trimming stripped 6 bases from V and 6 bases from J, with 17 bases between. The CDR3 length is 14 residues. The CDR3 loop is CASRSPPGSAEAFF. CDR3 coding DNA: TGTGCCAGCAGAAGCCCCCCGGGGTCCGCTGAAGCTTTCTTT.

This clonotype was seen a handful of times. The CDR3 loop reads CASSLVGVAVGGAQETQYF. The CDR3 coding sequence is TGCGCCAGCAGCTTGGTCGGGGTAGCTGTGGGTGGAGCTCAAGAGACCCAGTACTTC. The rearrangement links TRBV5-1 to TRBJ2-5, with TRBD2 as a possible D gene (5 bases). Per the germline V gene, CDR1 is SGHRS and CDR2 is YFSETQ. V was clipped by 0 bases and J by 2 bases, with 23 bases between them. The CDR3 has 19 residues.

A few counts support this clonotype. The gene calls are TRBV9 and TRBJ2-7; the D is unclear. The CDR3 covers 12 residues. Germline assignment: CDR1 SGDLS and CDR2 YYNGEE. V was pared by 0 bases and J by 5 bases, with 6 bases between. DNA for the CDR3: TGTGCCAGCAGCGTAGGGGAAAACGAGCAGTACTTC. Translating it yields CASSVGENEQYF.

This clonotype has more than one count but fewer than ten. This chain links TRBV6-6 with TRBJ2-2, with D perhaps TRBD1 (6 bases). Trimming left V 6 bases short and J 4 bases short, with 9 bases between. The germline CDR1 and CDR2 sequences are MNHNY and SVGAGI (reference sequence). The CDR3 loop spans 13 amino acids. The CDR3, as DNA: TGTGCCAGCAGGGAAGGGGGCACCGGGGAGCTGTTTTTT. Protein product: CASREGGTGELFF.

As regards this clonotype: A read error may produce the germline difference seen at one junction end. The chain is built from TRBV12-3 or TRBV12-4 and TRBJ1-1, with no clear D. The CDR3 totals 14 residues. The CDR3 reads CARSLGDGITEALF. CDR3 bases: TGTGCCAGAAGTTTGGGCGATGGGATTACTGAAGCTTTATTT.

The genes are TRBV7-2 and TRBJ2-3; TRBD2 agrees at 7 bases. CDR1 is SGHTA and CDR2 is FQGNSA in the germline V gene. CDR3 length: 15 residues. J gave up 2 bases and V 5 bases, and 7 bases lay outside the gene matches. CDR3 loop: CASSPRGRDTDTQYF. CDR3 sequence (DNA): TGTGCCAGCAGCCCCCGCGGGAGAGACACAGATACGCAGTATTTT.

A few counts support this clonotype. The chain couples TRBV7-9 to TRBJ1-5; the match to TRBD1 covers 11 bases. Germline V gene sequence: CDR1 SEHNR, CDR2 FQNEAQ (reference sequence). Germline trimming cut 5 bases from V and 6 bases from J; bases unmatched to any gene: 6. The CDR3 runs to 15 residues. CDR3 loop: CASSKGQGAFQPQHF. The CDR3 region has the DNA TGTGCCAGCAGCAAAGGACAGGGGGCTTTTCAGCCCCAGCATTTT. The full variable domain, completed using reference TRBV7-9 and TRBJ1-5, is DTGVSQNPRHKITKRGQNVTFRCDPISEHNRLYWYRQTLGQGPEFLTYFQNEAQLEKSRLLSDRFSAERPKGSFSTLEIQRTEQGDSAMYLCASSKGQGAFQPQHFGDGTRLSIL.

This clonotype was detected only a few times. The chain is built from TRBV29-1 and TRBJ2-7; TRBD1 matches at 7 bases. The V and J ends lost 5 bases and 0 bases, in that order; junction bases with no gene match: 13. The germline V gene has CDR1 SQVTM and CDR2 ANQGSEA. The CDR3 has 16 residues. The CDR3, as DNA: TGCAGCGTTATCTTCCAATGGCGACAGGGCTCCTACGAGCAGTACTTC. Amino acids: CSVIFQWRQGSYEQYF.

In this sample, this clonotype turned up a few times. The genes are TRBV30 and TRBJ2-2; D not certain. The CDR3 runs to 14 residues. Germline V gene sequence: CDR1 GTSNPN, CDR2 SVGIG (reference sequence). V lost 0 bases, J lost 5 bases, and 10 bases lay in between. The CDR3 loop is CAWSVGNPTGELFF. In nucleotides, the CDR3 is TGTGCCTGGAGTGTCGGTAACCCAACCGGGGAGCTGTTTTTT.

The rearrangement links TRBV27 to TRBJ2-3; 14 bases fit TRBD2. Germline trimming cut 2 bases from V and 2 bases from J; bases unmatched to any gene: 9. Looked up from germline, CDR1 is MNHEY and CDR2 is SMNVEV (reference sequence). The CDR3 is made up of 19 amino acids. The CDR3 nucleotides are TGTGCCAGCAGTTTAGGGACTAGCGGGGGTACCGATCCCACAGATACGCAGTATTTT. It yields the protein CASSLGTSGGTDPTDTQYF.

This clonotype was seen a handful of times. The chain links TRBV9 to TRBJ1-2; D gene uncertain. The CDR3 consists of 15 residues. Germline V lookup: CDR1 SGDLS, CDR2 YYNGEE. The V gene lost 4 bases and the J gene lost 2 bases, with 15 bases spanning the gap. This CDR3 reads CASSPHPTGNYGYTF. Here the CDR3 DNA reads TGTGCCAGCAGCCCACACCCGACGGGGAACTATGGCTACACCTTC.

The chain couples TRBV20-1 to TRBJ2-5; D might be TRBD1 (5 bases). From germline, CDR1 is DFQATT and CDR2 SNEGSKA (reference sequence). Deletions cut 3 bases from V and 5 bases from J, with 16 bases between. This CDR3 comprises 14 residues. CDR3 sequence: CSASMSGRKETQYF. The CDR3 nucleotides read TGCAGTGCTAGCATGTCAGGGCGGAAGGAGACCCAGTACTTC.

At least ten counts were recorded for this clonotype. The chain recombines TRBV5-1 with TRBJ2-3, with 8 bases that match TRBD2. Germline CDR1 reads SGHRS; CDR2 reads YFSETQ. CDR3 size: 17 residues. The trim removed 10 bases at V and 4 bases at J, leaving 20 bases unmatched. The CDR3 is CASAGGPPNPSPDTQYF. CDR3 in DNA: TGCGCCTCGGCGGGGGGCCCCCCGAACCCTTCTCCAGATACGCAGTATTTT.

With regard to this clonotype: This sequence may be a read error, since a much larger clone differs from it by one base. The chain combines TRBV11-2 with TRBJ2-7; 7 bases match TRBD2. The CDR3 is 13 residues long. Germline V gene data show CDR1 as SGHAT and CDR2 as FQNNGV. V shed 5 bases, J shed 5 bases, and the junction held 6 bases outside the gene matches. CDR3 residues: CASSPLTSHEQYF. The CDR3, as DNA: TGTGCCAGCAGCCCTCTGACTAGCCACGAGCAGTACTTC.

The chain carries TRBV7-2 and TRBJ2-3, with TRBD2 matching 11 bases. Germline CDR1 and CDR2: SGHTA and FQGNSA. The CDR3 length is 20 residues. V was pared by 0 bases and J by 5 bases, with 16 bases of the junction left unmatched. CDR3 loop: CASSLALYPLASGRRDTQYF. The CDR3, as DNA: TGTGCCAGCAGCTTAGCGCTATATCCGCTGGCTAGCGGGAGGAGAGATACGCAGTATTTT.

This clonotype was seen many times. The CDR3 DNA is TGCAGTGCGGAGGACCCGGGGGTTGACACTGAAGCTTTCTTT. Translating gives CSAEDPGVDTEAFF. The chain recombines TRBV20-1 with TRBJ1-1; TRBD1 is a possible D gene (5 bases). Trimming pared 6 bases from V and 3 bases from J, leaving 17 bases between. The CDR3 sequence is 14 residues long. Germline V gives CDR1 DFQATT, CDR2 SNEGSKA (reference sequence).

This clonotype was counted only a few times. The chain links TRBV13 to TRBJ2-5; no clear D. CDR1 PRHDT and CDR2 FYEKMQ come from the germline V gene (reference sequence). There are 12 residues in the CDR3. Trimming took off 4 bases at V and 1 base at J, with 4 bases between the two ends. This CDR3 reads CASSSTQETQYF. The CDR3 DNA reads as TGTGCCAGCAGCTCAACCCAAGAGACCCAGTACTTC.

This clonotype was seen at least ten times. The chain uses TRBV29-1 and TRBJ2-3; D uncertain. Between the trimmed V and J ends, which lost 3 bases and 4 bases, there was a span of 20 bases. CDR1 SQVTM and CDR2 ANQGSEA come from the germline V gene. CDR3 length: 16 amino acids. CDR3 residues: CSVESANGMTPDTQYF. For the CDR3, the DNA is TGCAGCGTTGAGTCTGCGAACGGAATGACACCAGATACGCAGTATTTT.

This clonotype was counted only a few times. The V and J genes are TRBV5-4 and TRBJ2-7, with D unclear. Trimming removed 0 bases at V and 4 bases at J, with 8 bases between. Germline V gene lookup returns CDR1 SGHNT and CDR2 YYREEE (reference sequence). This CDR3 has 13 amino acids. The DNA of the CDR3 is TGTGCCAGCAGCTTGGATTTCGCTTACGAGCAGTACTTC. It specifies CASSLDFAYEQYF.

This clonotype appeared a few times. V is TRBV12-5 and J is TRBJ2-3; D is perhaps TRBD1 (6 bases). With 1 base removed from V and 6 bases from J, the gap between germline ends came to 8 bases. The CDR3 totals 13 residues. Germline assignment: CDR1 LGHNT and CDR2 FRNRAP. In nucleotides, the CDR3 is TGTGCTAGTGGTTTGGCAGGGGTTGATACGCAGTATTTT. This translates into CASGLAGVDTQYF.

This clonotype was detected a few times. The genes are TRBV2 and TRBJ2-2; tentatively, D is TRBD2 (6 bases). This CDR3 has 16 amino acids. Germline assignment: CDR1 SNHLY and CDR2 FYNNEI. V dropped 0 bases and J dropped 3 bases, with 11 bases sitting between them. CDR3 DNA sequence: TGTGCCAGCAGTGAAGCGCCGGGAGTCGACACCGGGGAGCTGTTTTTT. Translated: CASSEAPGVDTGELFF.

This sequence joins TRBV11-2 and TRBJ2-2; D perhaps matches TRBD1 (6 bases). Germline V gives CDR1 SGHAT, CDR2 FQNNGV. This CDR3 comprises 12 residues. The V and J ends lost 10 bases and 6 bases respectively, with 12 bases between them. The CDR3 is CATPGVAGELFF. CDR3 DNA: TGTGCCACCCCAGGGGTGGCCGGGGAGCTGTTTTTT.

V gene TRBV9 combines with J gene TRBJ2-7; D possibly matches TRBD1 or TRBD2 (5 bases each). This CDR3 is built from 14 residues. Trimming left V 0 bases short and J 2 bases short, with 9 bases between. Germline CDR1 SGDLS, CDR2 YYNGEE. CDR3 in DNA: TGTGCCAGCAGCGTAGGGGGGAACACCTACGAGCAGTACTTC. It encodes CASSVGGNTYEQYF.

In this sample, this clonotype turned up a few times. CDR3 region: CSAREGGAGNTIYF. The CDR3 region has the DNA TGCAGTGCTAGAGAGGGAGGGGCTGGAAACACCATATATTTT. This chain uses TRBV20-1 with TRBJ1-3, with D possibly TRBD1 on 5 matching bases. V was shortened by 0 bases and J by 2 bases, with 8 bases between the two germline ends. The CDR3 sequence is 14 residues long. Germline-derived CDR1 and CDR2 are DFQATT and SNEGSKA (reference sequence).

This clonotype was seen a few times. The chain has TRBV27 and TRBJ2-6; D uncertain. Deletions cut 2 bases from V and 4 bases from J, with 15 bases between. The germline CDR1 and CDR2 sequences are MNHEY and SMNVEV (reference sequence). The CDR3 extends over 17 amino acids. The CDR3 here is CASSLRSPLVGANVLTF. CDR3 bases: TGTGCCAGCAGTTTAAGGAGTCCTTTGGTAGGGGCCAACGTCCTGACTTTC.

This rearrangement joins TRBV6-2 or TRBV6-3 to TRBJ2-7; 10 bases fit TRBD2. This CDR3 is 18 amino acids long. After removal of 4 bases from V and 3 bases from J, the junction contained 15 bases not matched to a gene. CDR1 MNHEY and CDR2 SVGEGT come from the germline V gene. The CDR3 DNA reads TGTGCCAGCAGTTTACCAGCGGGTGAGTCTAGCGGGAGCTACGAGCAGTACTTC. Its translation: CASSLPAGESSGSYEQYF.

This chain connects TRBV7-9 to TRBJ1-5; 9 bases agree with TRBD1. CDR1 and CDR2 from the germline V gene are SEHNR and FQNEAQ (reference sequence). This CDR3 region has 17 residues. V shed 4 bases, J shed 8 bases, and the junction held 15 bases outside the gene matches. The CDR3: CASSWGDRAGRAEPQHF. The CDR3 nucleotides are TGTGCCAGCAGCTGGGGGGACAGGGCGGGCAGGGCGGAGCCCCAGCATTTT.

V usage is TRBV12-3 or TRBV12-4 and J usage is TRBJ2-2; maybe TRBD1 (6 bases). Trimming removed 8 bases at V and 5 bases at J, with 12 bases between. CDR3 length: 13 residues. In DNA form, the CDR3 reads TGTGCCAGCGCCTGGCAGGGGACCGGGGAGCTGTTTTTT. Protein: CASAWQGTGELFF.